This T cell receptor (beta chain) is from a study of early T cells in non-severe SARS-CoV-2 infection. Individually, cDNA molecules had unique molecular identifiers attached to them. TCRdb re-analysed the 5' RACE reads in MiXCR, keeping a single row per CDR3 protein. The table lists 60,000 to 85,000 distinct CDR3 sequences, 15% of them singletons. With 2 bases removed from V and 4 bases from J, the gap between germline ends came to 11 bases. CDR1 is MGHDK and CDR2 is SYGVNS in the germline V gene. The CDR3 contains 14 residues. This chain connects TRBV25-1 to TRBJ1-1; D remains ambiguous. Source material: whole blood. The source of this sequence is an adult who was a healthcare worker with PCR-confirmed SARS-CoV-2 infection or an uninfected control (not recorded which). CDR3 sequence reads: CASSETITGTEAFF. CDR3 coding DNA: TGTGCCAGCAGTGAAACCATTACGGGCACTGAAGCTTTCTTT. The variable domain in full, with the rest retrieved from reference TRBV25-1 and TRBJ1-1, is EADIYQTPRYLVIGTGKKITLECSQTMGHDKMYWYQQDPGMELHLIHYSYGVNSTEKGDLSSESTVSRIRTEHFPLTLESARPSHTSQYLCASSETITGTEAFFGQGTRLTVV.